This record looks at one T cell receptor (beta chain) sequence and its context. The antigen it recognizes is unknown. Qualities for individual bases were not recorded, and no much larger clone is one base off. This sample was included in a study of blood T cell repertoires in COVID-19 (dated by TCRdb to about 2020). General notes on the study: Samples covering the acute and convalescent phases of COVID-19 were provided by collaborators in the United States, Italy and Spain. The prospective study material was composed of cDNA or gDNA derived from T cells, B-cell-depleted T cells, or PBMCs. Where available, HLA class I and class II types were taken from metadata supplied by the sample provider and were not determined by assay-based typing. Nearly every sample came with metadata listing a de-identified subject ID, COVID-19 status, age in years and sex. Samples came from the ongoing ImmuneRACE study (first 160 participants) plus 1,254 subjects from 6 global collaborators. The repertoires were released in a freely available public database intended as a resource for research on the immune response to SARS-CoV-2. Subjects who had been exposed to COVID-19, were actively infected with it, or had recovered from it provided the deeply sampled blood TCRbeta repertoires that made up the dataset. Broad study findings and their caveats: How much clinical and demographic metadata was included differed by source and by participant, and the metadata was provided uncurated.

The immunoSEQ Assay, a bias-controlled multiplex PCR, was used to amplify TCRbeta CDR3 regions from genomic DNA. In the authors' own workflow: Nucleated cell counts per sample were estimated from amplification of reference gene primers within the assay. To quantify the absolute abundance of each unique TCRbeta CDR3 rearrangement, sequence reads were collapsed and filtered. Productive Simpson clonality was computed per sample as the square root of Simpson's diversity index over productive rearrangements. Here the immuneACCESS table is served through TCRdb, limited to in-frame sequences with V and J called. Missing clones are a known gap in these copies; in checked studies unresolved V genes cover under half, and the rest lacks a known reason. Clone size and the V and J calls come from that table; the DNA yielded D and trimming. The sample table lists 120,000 to 150,000 clones, around 84% of them with a count of one. The ten largest account for approximately 8.9% of the sample.

The CDR3 measures 15 amino acids from cysteine to phenylalanine. The CDR3 DNA has 45 bases and is translated from base 1. CDR1 and CDR2 were assigned from the germline V gene as SGHNT and YENEEA. V drops 8 bases and J drops 0 bases, leaving 16 bases in between. One collaborating source in Seattle enrolled patients during active infection and followed them longitudinally through the course of disease. The collaborating institutions used their own protocols to collect whole blood in K2EDTA tubes. For TCRbeta analysis, collaborators shipped samples as frozen whole blood, isolated PBMCs, or DNA extracted from either of those sample types.

The receptor comes from a young man with COVID-19, enrolled during active disease. Sequenced sample: peripheral blood. The chain is encoded by TRBV11-3 joined to TRBJ1-1, and possibly TRBD1, on 6 matching bases. The DNA reads TGTGCCAGCCCCTCTCAAGGACAGCTGAACACTGAAGCTTTCTTT. Translation gives CASPSQGQLNTEAFF.